The present T cell receptor beta chain was sequenced within a study of shared clonotypes between healthy human individuals. The germline V gene encodes CDR1 SEHNR and CDR2 FQNEAQ (reference sequence). This CDR3 contains 15 residues. V was clipped by 5 bases and J by 3 bases, with 15 bases between them. Sequencing was performed with immunoSEQ multiplex PCR; in TCRdb, only in-frame clones are kept and a portion is missing. Altogether 950,000 to 1,100,000 clones are present, around 76% being singletons, with the ten largest covering approximately 1.5%. Sequenced: memory CD4+ T cells sorted from blood. Specified subset: CD45RA-negative fraction. The source of this sequence is a man aged 18-30 years in good health. This sequence joins TRBV7-9 and TRBJ2-3, with D possibly TRBD1 on 6 matching bases. Here the CDR3 reads CASSSGGYRTDTQYF. The CDR3 nucleotides read TGTGCCAGCAGCAGTGGGGGCTACAGGACAGATACGCAGTATTTT.